This T cell receptor (beta chain) was documented in a study of blood T cell repertoires in COVID-19. The overall study: Collection of acute and convalescent COVID-19 samples took place in the United States, Italy and Spain. PBMCs, B-cell-depleted T cells, or T cells provided the cDNA or gDNA that made up the material.

Original analysis: Reference gene primers were amplified, and this amplification served to estimate nucleated cell counts. Libraries were prepared by immunoSEQ multiplex PCR; TCRdb keeps only in-frame clonotypes and omits some of them. V, J and clone size are those of that table, while D and trimming were read from the DNA. The data contain roughly 300,000 clones, 65% to 90% of them singletons. CDR1 and CDR2 (germline): MNHEY, SVGAGI. V trimming: 2 bases; J trimming: 3 bases; junction bases outside the gene matches: 5. There are 15 residues in the CDR3. V usage is TRBV6-5 and J usage is TRBJ1-2; TRBD1 aligns across 8 bases. This receptor was obtained from a woman aged 55-75 years with active or convalescent COVID-19. The sequenced material came from peripheral blood. The CDR3 region has the DNA TGTGCCAGCAGTTACGTTACAGGGGGGGACTATGGCTACACCTTC. Protein sequence: CASSYVTGGDYGYTF.